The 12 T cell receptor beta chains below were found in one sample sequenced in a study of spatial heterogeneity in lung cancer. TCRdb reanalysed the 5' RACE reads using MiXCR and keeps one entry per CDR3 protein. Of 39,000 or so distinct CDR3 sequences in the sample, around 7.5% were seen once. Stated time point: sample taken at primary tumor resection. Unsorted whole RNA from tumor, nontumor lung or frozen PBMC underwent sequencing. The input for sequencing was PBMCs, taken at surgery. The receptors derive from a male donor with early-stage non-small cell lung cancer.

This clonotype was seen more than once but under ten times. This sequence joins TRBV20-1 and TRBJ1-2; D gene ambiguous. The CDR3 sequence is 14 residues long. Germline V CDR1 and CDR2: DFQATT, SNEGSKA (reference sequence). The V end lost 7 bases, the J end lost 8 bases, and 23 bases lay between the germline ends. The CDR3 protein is CSGREPGHKRGYTF. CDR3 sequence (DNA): TGCAGTGGGAGAGAACCGGGCCACAAGAGAGGCTACACCTTC.

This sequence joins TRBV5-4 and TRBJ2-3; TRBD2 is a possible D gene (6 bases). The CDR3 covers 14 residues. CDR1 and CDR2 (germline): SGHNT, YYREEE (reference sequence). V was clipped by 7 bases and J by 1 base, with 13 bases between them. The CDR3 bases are TGTGCCAGCCCCTGGCGGGGCCGCACAGATACGCAGTATTTT. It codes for CASPWRGRTDTQYF.

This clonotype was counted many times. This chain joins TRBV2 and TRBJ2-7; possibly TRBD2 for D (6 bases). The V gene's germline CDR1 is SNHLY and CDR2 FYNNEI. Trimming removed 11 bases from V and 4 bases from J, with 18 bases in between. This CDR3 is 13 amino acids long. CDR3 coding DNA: TGTGCCTCCGGGGGAACTAGCAATTACGAGCAGTACTTC. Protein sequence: CASGGTSNYEQYF.

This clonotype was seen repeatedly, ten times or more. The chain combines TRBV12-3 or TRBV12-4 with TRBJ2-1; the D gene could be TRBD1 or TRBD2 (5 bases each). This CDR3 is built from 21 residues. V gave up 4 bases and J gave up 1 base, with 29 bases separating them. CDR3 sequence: CASSSFLGLGGEVRSYNEQFF. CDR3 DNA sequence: TGTGCCAGCAGTTCCTTCTTGGGCCTTGGGGGAGAGGTGAGGTCCTACAATGAGCAGTTCTTC.

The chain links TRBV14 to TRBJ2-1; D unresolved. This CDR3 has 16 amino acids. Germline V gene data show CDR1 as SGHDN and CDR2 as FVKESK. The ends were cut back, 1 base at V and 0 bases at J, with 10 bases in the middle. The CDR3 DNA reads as TGTGCCAGCAGCCAAGCGGCGTTAAGCTCCTACAATGAGCAGTTCTTC. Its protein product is CASSQAALSSYNEQFF.

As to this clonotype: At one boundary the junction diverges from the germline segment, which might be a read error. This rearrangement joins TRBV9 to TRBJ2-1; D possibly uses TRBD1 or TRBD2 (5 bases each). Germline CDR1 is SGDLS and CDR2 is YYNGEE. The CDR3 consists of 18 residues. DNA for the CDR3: TGTGCCGGCAGCGTAGTGCCCTGGGGGAGTGGAAGGTACAATGAGCAGTTCTTC. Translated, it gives CAGSVVPWGSGRYNEQFF.

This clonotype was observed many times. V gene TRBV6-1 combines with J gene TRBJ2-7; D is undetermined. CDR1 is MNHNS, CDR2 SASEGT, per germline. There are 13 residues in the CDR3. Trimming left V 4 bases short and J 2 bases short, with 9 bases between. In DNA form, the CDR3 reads TGTGCCAGCAGTGGAGTCCGGGCCTACGAGCAGTACGTC. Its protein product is CASSGVRAYEQYV.

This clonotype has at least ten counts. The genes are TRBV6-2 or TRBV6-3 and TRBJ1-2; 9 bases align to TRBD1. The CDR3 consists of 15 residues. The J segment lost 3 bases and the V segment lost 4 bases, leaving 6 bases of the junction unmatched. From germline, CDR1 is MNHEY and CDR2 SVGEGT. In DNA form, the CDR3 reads TGTGCCAGCAGTTCCGTGCGGGACAGGGACTATGGCTACACCTTC. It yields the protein CASSSVRDRDYGYTF.

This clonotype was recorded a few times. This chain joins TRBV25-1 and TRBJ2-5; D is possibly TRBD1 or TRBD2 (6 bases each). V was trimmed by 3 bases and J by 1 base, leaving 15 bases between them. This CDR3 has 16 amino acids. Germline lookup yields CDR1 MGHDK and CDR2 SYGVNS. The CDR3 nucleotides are TGTGCCAGCAGTGAGCCCCTCGGGGGCCTCCAAGAGACCCAGTACTTC. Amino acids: CASSEPLGGLQETQYF.

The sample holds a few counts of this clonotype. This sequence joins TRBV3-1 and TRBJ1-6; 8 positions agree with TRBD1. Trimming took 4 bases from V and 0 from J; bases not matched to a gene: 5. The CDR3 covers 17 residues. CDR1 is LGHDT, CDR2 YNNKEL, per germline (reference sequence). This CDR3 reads CASSPPQGGSYNSPLHF. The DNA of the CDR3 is TGTGCCAGCAGCCCCCCACAGGGGGGCTCCTATAATTCACCCCTCCACTTT.

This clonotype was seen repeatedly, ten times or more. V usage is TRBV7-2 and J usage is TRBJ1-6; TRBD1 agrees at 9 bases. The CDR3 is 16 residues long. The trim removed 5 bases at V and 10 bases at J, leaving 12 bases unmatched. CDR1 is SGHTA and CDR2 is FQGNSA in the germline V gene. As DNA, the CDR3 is TGTGCCAGCAGCCTCCAAGTGGGACAGGGACGATCACCCCTCCACTTT. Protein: CASSLQVGQGRSPLHF.

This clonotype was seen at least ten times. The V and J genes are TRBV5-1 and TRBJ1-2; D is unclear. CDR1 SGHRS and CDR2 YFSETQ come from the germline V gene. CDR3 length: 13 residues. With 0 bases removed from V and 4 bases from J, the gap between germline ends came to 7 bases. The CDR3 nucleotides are TGCGCCAGCAGCTTGGGCCAGCCCTATGGCTACACCTTC. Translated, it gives CASSLGQPYGYTF.